One and the same sample provided the 10 T cell receptor beta chains below, sequenced in a study of blood T cell repertoires in COVID-19. Clones were read by immunoSEQ multiplex PCR, and TCRdb kept only the in-frame ones, dropping some. The repertoire holds roughly 330,000 clones, 87% seen once, with approximately 5.4% in the top ten. Sequencing was carried out using PBMCs or T cells enriched from blood (not recorded which). These receptors came from a young woman who had recovered from COVID-19.

The chain uses TRBV29-1 and TRBJ1-5; D is undetermined. CDR1 is SQVTM and CDR2 is ANQGSEA in the germline V gene. The CDR3 extends over 13 amino acids. Trimming removed 4 bases from V and 0 bases from J, with 7 bases in between. CDR3 loop: CSVGQNSNQPQHF. The CDR3 nucleotides read TGCAGCGTTGGGCAAAATAGCAATCAGCCCCAGCATTTT.

The table lists this clone with a few counts. The chain has TRBV30 and TRBJ2-2, with 7 positions matching TRBD1. CDR3 length equals 14 residues. The V segment lost 8 bases and the J segment 7 bases; nucleotides outside the gene matches: 13. Per germline, CDR1 GTSNPN and CDR2 SVGIG (reference sequence). CDR3 in amino acids: CALEETGYIGELFF. CDR3 DNA: TGTGCCCTGGAGGAGACAGGGTATATCGGGGAGCTGTTTTTT.

The chain couples TRBV6-5 to TRBJ1-6; D is undetermined. V was cut by 10 bases and J by 0 bases, with 13 bases left in between. Germline V gene lookup returns CDR1 MNHEY and CDR2 SVGAGI. The length of the CDR3 is 15 residues. CDR3 loop: CATNPVRSYNSPLHF. DNA of the CDR3: TGTGCCACCAACCCGGTCCGCTCCTATAATTCACCCCTCCACTTT.

The V and J genes are TRBV7-2 and TRBJ1-2, with D possibly TRBD1 on 5 matching bases. Per the germline V gene, CDR1 is SGHTA and CDR2 is FQGNSA. V was trimmed by 5 bases and J by 4 bases, leaving 11 bases between them. CDR3 length: 13 residues. The CDR3 nucleotides are TGTGCCAGCAGCCAGACAGAGCTCTATGGCTACACCTTC. This translates into CASSQTELYGYTF.

The V gene is TRBV7-9, the J gene TRBJ1-1; D not certain. The CDR3 runs 12 residues. V dropped 2 bases and J dropped 8 bases, with 9 bases sitting between them. CDR1 SEHNR and CDR2 FQNEAQ come from the germline V gene (reference sequence). The CDR3 here is CASSLSGKEAFF. Written as DNA, the CDR3 is TGTGCCAGCAGCTTATCCGGGAAAGAAGCTTTCTTT.

This clone was seen just once. The V and J genes are TRBV7-2 and TRBJ1-1; 11 bases align to TRBD1. Losses at the gene ends were 6 bases for V and 4 bases for J; bases not matched to a gene: 4. Germline CDR1 and CDR2: SGHTA and FQGNSA. There are 14 residues in the CDR3. DNA for the CDR3: TGTGCCAGCAGGCAAGGGACAGGGGGCACTGAAGCTTTCTTT. Translating gives CASRQGTGGTEAFF.

The V and J genes are TRBV20-1 and TRBJ2-1; D is ambiguous. The CDR3 runs 10 residues. Trimming shortened V by 5 bases and J by 10 bases, and 9 bases separated the two germline ends. The germline CDR1 and CDR2 sequences are DFQATT and SNEGSKA (reference sequence). DNA of the CDR3: TGCAGTGCTCCCTTCGGGGAGCAGTTCTTC. As protein: CSAPFGEQFF.

The rearrangement joins TRBV9 to TRBJ2-2; D may be TRBD1 (5 bases). This CDR3 spans 15 amino acids. Germline-derived CDR1 and CDR2 are SGDLS and YYNGEE. Trimming left V 3 bases short and J 2 bases short, with 11 bases between. The CDR3: CASSARGQNTGELFF. The CDR3 coding sequence is TGTGCCAGCAGCGCAAGAGGACAAAACACCGGGGAGCTGTTTTTT.

V is TRBV7-9 and J is TRBJ2-7; possible D gene TRBD2, 7 bases. Trimming removed 5 bases at V and 4 bases at J, with 24 bases between. The CDR3 has 17 amino acids. Germline CDR1 and CDR2: SEHNR and FQNEAQ (reference sequence). The CDR3 spells CASSRGGDTQPLYEQYF. In DNA, the CDR3 is TGTGCCAGCAGCCGAGGGGGGGACACGCAACCTTTGTACGAGCAGTACTTC.

This rearrangement joins TRBV3-1 (or the pseudogene TRBV3-2) to TRBJ1-5; no definite D call. Germline V CDR1 and CDR2: LGHDT, YNNKEL (reference sequence). The CDR3 covers 15 residues. The V and J ends lost 1 base and 0 bases respectively, with 7 bases between them. The CDR3 region has the DNA TGTGCCAGCAGCCAAGGGGAGAATAGCAATCAGCCCCAGCATTTT. Its translation is CASSQGENSNQPQHF.